A selection of T cell receptor beta chains follows, all from one sample in a study of cytomegalovirus exposure and HLA in healthy donors. Sequencing was performed with immunoSEQ multiplex PCR; in TCRdb, only in-frame clones are kept and a portion is missing. The top ten hold around 5% of the sample, which has roughly 180,000 clones, roughly four fifths seen once. The sequenced sample was PBMCs. Every receptor here comes from a man aged 18 to 30 in good health and CMV-seronegative. Both conserved end residues are part of each CDR3. The order of the fields is D gene, J gene, clone size, V gene, CDR3 protein, CDR3 DNA. D genes are given only for firm matches. Some rows have no size entry. The others give once, few or many, or a class for an expanded clone.

NA TRBJ2-3 NA TRBV5-6 CASSLTGVTQYF TGTGCCAGCAGTTTGACCGGGGTTACGCAGTATTTT
NA TRBJ1-3 NA TRBV27 CASSLSAGSTIYF TGTGCCAGCAGTTTATCGGCGGGAAGCACCATATATTTT
TRBD1 TRBJ1-5 NA TRBV7-9 CASSLGTGDNQPQHF TGTGCCAGCAGCTTAGGGACAGGGGACAATCAGCCCCAGCATTTT
TRBD1 TRBJ2-4 NA TRBV5-4 CASSLDKGTGDIQYF TGTGCCAGCAGCTTGGATAAAGGGACAGGGGACATTCAGTACTTC
TRBD1 TRBJ1-6 NA TRBV5-6 CASSLTGATSPLHF TGTGCCAGCAGCTTAACAGGGGCTACTTCACCCCTCCACTTT
TRBD2 TRBJ2-3 NA TRBV10-3 CATNPTSGGPGTDTQYF TGTGCCACAAACCCCACTAGCGGGGGACCGGGCACAGATACGCAGTATTTT
TRBD2 TRBJ2-1 NA TRBV7-3 CASSSGLAGANEQFF TGTGCCAGCAGCTCTGGACTAGCGGGGGCAAATGAGCAGTTCTTC
NA TRBJ1-1 NA TRBV10-1 CASSTGQMSTEAFF TGCGCCAGCAGTACCGGACAGATGAGCACTGAAGCTTTCTTT
NA TRBJ1-1 NA TRBV6-1 CASKNRVGTEAFF TGTGCCAGCAAGAACAGGGTAGGCACTGAAGCTTTCTTT
NA TRBJ2-7 few TRBV6-6 CASRPAVAGKTYEQYF TGTGCCAGCAGGCCAGCCGTGGCGGGAAAGACCTACGAGCAGTACTTC
TRBD2 TRBJ2-6 few TRBV30 CAWSPSGTYSGANVLTF TGTGCCTGGAGTCCAAGCGGGACGTACTCTGGGGCCAACGTCCTGACTTTC
NA TRBJ2-1 NA TRBV7-9 CASSYGSLLSDEQFF TGTGCCAGCAGCTACGGGAGTCTTCTATCTGATGAGCAGTTCTTC
TRBD1 TRBJ2-7 NA TRBV7-9 CASSTRTGSGEQYF TGTGCCAGCAGCACCCGGACAGGGTCAGGGGAGCAGTACTTC
TRBD1 TRBJ2-5 NA TRBV6-6 CASSYPGTEETQYF TGTGCCAGCAGTTACCCGGGGACAGAAGAGACCCAGTACTTC
NA TRBJ2-3 NA TRBV15 CATSRGRLNLSDTQYF TGTGCCACCAGCAGGGGTCGACTAAATCTCTCAGATACGCAGTATTTT
TRBD1 TRBJ2-2 NA TRBV9 CASRGQGAIGELFF TGTGCCAGTCGGGGACAGGGGGCCATCGGGGAGCTGTTTTTT
TRBD2 TRBJ2-3 NA TRBV19 CASSRLAGAVDTQYF TGTGCCAGTAGCCGACTAGCGGGAGCGGTAGATACGCAGTATTTT
TRBD2 TRBJ2-1 NA TRBV7-8 CASSFGLVYNEQFF TGTGCCAGCAGCTTTGGACTAGTCTACAATGAGCAGTTCTTC
NA TRBJ1-2 NA TRBV4-2 CASSQEALGGYGYTF TGTGCCAGCAGCCAAGAAGCCTTGGGGGGCTATGGCTACACCTTC
TRBD1 TRBJ1-6 NA TRBV7-9 CASSKLDRSSYNSPLHF TGTGCCAGCAGCAAATTGGACAGGAGCTCCTATAATTCACCCCTCCACTTT
NA TRBJ1-5 NA TRBV6-5 CASSRTISQPQHF TGTGCCAGCAGTCGGACTATAAGCCAGCCCCAGCATTTT
TRBD2 TRBJ2-7 NA TRBV29-1 CSVGLAASYEQYF TGCAGCGTTGGACTAGCGGCGTCCTACGAGCAGTACTTC
NA TRBJ1-1 NA TRBV4-3 CASSQDSRDTEAFF TGCGCCAGCAGCCAAGATAGCAGGGACACTGAAGCTTTCTTT
NA TRBJ1-5 NA TRBV5-4 CASSLGGVGQPQHF TGTGCCAGCAGCTTGGGGGGGGTAGGGCAGCCCCAGCATTTT
TRBD2 TRBJ2-2 NA TRBV4-1 CASSQEDFGGGWNTGELFF TGCGCCAGCAGCCAAGAGGACTTCGGGGGGGGATGGAACACCGGGGAGCTGTTTTTT
NA TRBJ1-1 few TRBV6-6 CASNNGVTEAFF TGTGCCAGCAACAACGGGGTCACTGAAGCTTTCTTT
NA TRBJ2-6 few TRBV7-3 CASSLSPGPGANVLTF TGTGCCAGCAGCTTAAGTCCAGGGCCGGGGGCCAACGTCCTGACTTTC
NA TRBJ2-7 NA TRBV7-9 CASSLAGSRSYEQYF TGTGCCAGCAGCTTAGCGGGGAGTCGATCCTACGAGCAGTACTTC
NA TRBJ2-5 once TRBV12-5 CASGPVGGETQYF TGTGCTAGTGGCCCTGTTGGGGGGGAGACCCAGTACTTC
NA TRBJ1-6 NA TRBV7-3 CASSSRGFNSPLHF TGTGCCAGCAGCTCCCGGGGTTTTAATTCACCCCTCCACTTT
TRBD1 TRBJ1-2 NA TRBV4-3 CASSQDEEGAWGYTF TGCGCCAGCAGCCAAGATGAAGAGGGGGCTTGGGGCTACACCTTC
TRBD2 TRBJ2-7 NA TRBV5-1 CASSLAPSGRPTPSYEQYF TGCGCCAGCAGCTTGGCCCCTAGCGGGAGGCCGACCCCATCCTACGAGCAGTACTTC
NA TRBJ1-2 NA TRBV6-5 CASTPFQGLNYGYTF TGTGCCAGCACCCCCTTCCAGGGGCTGAACTATGGCTACACCTTC
NA TRBJ1-2 NA TRBV5-1 CASSGITGGQSYGYTF TGCGCCAGCAGCGGGATAACAGGTGGACAGAGCTATGGCTACACCTTC
NA TRBJ2-7 NA TRBV5-6 CASSLAGGDLRYEQYF TGTGCCAGCAGCTTGGCAGGCGGGGACCTAAGATACGAGCAGTACTTC
NA TRBJ1-1 NA TRBV10-1 CASSKRGTNTEAFF TGCGCCAGCAGTAAGCGGGGGACGAACACTGAAGCTTTCTTT
TRBD1 TRBJ1-4 NA TRBV5-4 CASRSGQATNEKLFF TGTGCCAGCAGATCGGGACAGGCAACTAATGAAAAACTGTTTTTT
TRBD1 TRBJ2-2 NA TRBV5-6 CASARDRTNTGELFF TGTGCCAGCGCTAGGGACAGGACGAACACCGGGGAGCTGTTTTTT
NA TRBJ2-2 NA TRBV21-1 CASSTGPGQDAGELFF TGTGCCAGCAGCACTGGACCGGGACAGGACGCCGGGGAGCTGTTTTTT
TRBD1 TRBJ2-7 NA TRBV19 CASSWDSAYEQYF TGTGCCAGTAGTTGGGACAGCGCCTACGAGCAGTACTTC
TRBD1 TRBJ2-7 once TRBV27 CASSPRTGGYEQYF TGTGCCAGCAGTCCGCGGACAGGGGGCTACGAGCAGTACTTC
TRBD2 TRBJ2-7 few TRBV5-1 CASSWTLAGTSYEQYF TGCGCCAGCAGCTGGACCCTAGCGGGGACCTCCTACGAGCAGTACTTC
NA TRBJ1-5 NA TRBV6-1 CASSGGDSNQPQHF TGTGCCAGCAGTGGGGGAGATAGCAATCAGCCCCAGCATTTT
TRBD1 TRBJ1-2 once TRBV28 CAIHRQGVSHDYGYTF TGTGCCATCCACCGACAGGGAGTCTCTCATGACTATGGCTACACCTTC
NA TRBJ1-5 NA TRBV12-5 CASGLGGGQPQHF TGTGCTAGTGGTTTGGGGGGCGGACAGCCCCAGCATTTT
NA TRBJ1-1 NA TRBV10-3 CAISEQGNTEAFF TGTGCCATCAGTGAACAGGGGAACACTGAAGCTTTCTTT
NA TRBJ1-1 NA TRBV18 CASSPSPVNTEAFF TGTGCCAGCTCACCAAGTCCAGTGAACACTGAAGCTTTCTTT